This T cell receptor (beta chain) originates from a study of T cell responses to AZD1222 COVID-19 vaccine. Study-level information: Doses given second, at about 4 or about 12 weeks, were pooled. Study observations and caveats: Repertoires were sampled only after the peak T cell response. The donor group comprised mostly white British people and more females; the analysis possibly underestimated clonal diversity.

This CDR3 region has 14 residues. V lost 0 bases, J lost 1 base, and 3 bases lay in between. Germline CDR1 and CDR2: LGHNA and YSLEER. Comments on this clone: Its cognate antigen is unknown.

Clones were sequenced by immunoSEQ multiplex PCR, and TCRdb holds only the in-frame ones, with some missing. The repertoire consists of around 100,000 clones, with 84% occurring once and the leading ten covering about 9.4%. The genes are TRBV4-3 and TRBJ2-2; D is uncertain. The receptor comes from an adult in good health. The material sequenced was peripheral blood, taken on day 0 of AZD1222 vaccination. CDR3 sequence: CASSQEGNTGELFF. CDR3 nucleotide sequence: TGCGCCAGCAGCCAAGAGGGGAACACCGGGGAGCTGTTTTTT.